This TCR beta chain appears in the sequencing data of a study of cytomegalovirus exposure and HLA in healthy donors (dated by TCRdb to 2017 to 2019). For context, the study as a whole: An earlier analysis of some 500 of the donors reported roughly 270 Gb of sequence data and around 120 million unique TCR beta sequences from some 180 million T cells. Roughly 300 gigabases of sequencing data and around 80 million unique TCR sequences made up an early release that covered 500 to 650 HLA-typed donors. Among the approximately 400 genotyped donors, around 81% belonged to the genetic ancestry cluster associated with self-reported Caucasian donors. The study aimed to test whether cataloging public T cell receptors could reveal signatures of past pathogen exposure. The study profiled the T cell repertoires of hundreds of subjects by immunosequencing and related them to cytomegalovirus serostatus. A separate validation cohort of about 110 different subjects was used in addition to the roughly 670-subject first cohort. High-throughput TCR immunosequencing, statistical association of individual TCRs with disease status, and machine learning were combined to predict cytomegalovirus infection status. To study patterns of TCR occurrence, a later analysis re-analyzed previously published TCR beta repertoires from hundreds of donors and added high-resolution HLA genotyping. The later analysis used no new phenotypic data to find candidate immune exposures, relying instead on TCR beta sequences and their occurrence across donors. To decide whether each TCR beta V gene segment behaved as functional or pseudogenic, an earlier analysis of some 600 of the donors relied on high-throughput TCR beta sequencing. Donor age, sex, ethnicity and CMV serostatus were collected together with the repertoire data. A later genetic analysis used genome-wide SNP genotypes for about three fifths of the roughly 700 donors, treating that subset as a discovery cohort. All discovery cohort repertoires had been generated on a single sequencing platform. Class I and class II HLA loci were covered by the typing at four-digit resolution. The number of donors typed differed by locus, with roughly 620-630 for A, B, C, DRB1 and DQB1, 522 for DQA1, approximately 580 for DPA1, and under 490 for DPB1. About five DR-DQ haplotypes were treated as single units for association and clustering because of strong linkage in the cohort. On average, roughly 250,000 unique TCR beta nucleotide sequences were sequenced per donor among 300 to 500 genotyped donors of the cohort, with roughly 18% of those sequences being non-productive. Study-wide conclusions, independent of this receptor: Three of the identified cytomegalovirus-associated TCR beta chains were confirmed in vitro to be specific for cytomegalovirus antigens. In the study, 164 TCR beta chains were listed as associated with cytomegalovirus. A cluster of highly shared sequence variants was judged likely to be a technical artifact of the sequencing pipeline. Linkage disequilibrium might explain the correlated functional status among segregating V segments, but an unknown experimental factor could not be ruled out. In a later analysis, the rate of TCR association differed among HLA loci, with DRB1 alleles having the most associated TCRs and HLA-C alleles having the fewest. A later analysis reported that several top co-occurrence clusters appeared linked to parvovirus B19, influenza, CMV and Epstein-Barr virus. Specific HLA alleles were associated with 18,000 or so TCR beta sequences at a false discovery rate of 0.05 in a later analysis. Most TCR sequences were seen in very few donors, while some public TCRs were found in many individuals. V-gene and J-gene trimming of TCR beta chains was associated with a missense DCLRE1C variant in a later genetic analysis, and the association was replicated in an independent cohort. An earlier analysis of 587 of the donors showed that most TCR beta V segments appeared in productive rearrangements either about 87% or about 30% of the time, which broadly matched IMGT annotations. The authors suggested that the approach could potentially be extended to other disease states and immunological phenotypes. Sequencing depth was assumed to be roughly uniform across donors in the presence/absence analyses, though that assumption may not hold. Because HLA typing was unavailable for some donors at each locus, only the typed subset was used in association tests. In a later analysis, HLA-associated TCR beta chains were found to be more clonally expanded and to have lower generation probabilities than equally common non-associated chains. A further reported finding was that TCR beta sequences accurately predicted the HLA-A and HLA-B alleles for most subjects in the first cohort. This cohort had only TCR beta chains sequenced, and the lack of alpha or paired-chain data limited which features could be detected. The classifier was reported to diagnose cytomegalovirus status with high specificity and sensitivity in both the original cohort and the validation cohort. Compared with the roughly 670-donor mean, donors in an Asian-associated ancestry cluster had fewer N-insertions in productive TCRs, according to a later genetic analysis. When HLA alleles, especially DR and DQ, strongly co-occurred, attributing TCR associations to individual alleles was difficult. CMV serostatus was the only immune exposure information available for the cohort. In a later analysis, most CMV-associated TCR beta chains were found to appear HLA-restricted, with HLA associations seemingly driven largely by CMV exposure. Because counts were too low, under 20 rarely observed V segments, including chromosome 9 orphons, were left out of the earlier analysis of 587 of the donors.

Libraries were built with the immunoSEQ multiplex PCR assay. For the multiplex PCR, a mixture combining 60 forward primers for TCR Vbeta segments and 13 reverse primers for TCR Jbeta segments was used. A multiplex PCR assay on genomic DNA amplified the CDR3 region of rearranged TCR beta genes. The amplified TCR beta libraries were sequenced on the Illumina HiSeq System as 87-base-pair reads. In the source study's methods: In a later analysis, approximately 74 million unique TCR beta chains were counted across the roughly 700 repertoires, and roughly 11 million of these chains were shared by at least two donors. To remove PCR and sequencing errors, raw reads were error-corrected and collapsed into unique sequences using a nearest-neighbor algorithm that merged closely related sequences. V, D and J gene segments were assigned by aligning CDR3 sequences to IMGT reference sequences. For a sequence to be retained, a match of at least six nucleotides to both a V gene segment and a J gene segment was required. A rearrangement counted as productive if the CDR3 had no stop codons and remained in frame with V and J, and every other rearrangement counted as non-productive. CDR3 was defined according to IMGT convention as the region running from the second conserved V-encoded cysteine to the conserved J-encoded phenylalanine. In an earlier analysis of around 570 of the donors, sequences lacking an unambiguous match to a single V gene segment were excluded. In an earlier analysis of several hundred of the donors, V segments were called functional above 56.7% productive rearrangements and were called segregating when the between-donor standard deviation exceeded 5%. A statistical classification framework was built to diagnose cytomegalovirus status from the catalog of TCR beta chain sequences. In a later analysis, V and J genes were assigned by comparing TCR nucleotide sequences against IMGT/GENE-DB human TR gene sequences. The TCRdist pipeline was used in a later analysis to assign CDR3 sequences and most-parsimonious VDJ recombination scenarios. A later analysis defined each TCR beta chain by its CDR3 amino acid sequence plus V-gene family, and excluded reads lacking a unique V-gene family. A later analysis removed 550 to 700 highly shared, low-generation-probability nucleotide sequences to deal with suspected cross-contamination and a sequencing artifact. A later analysis calculated a clonal expansion index for each public chain from normalized within-repertoire ranks of inferred template counts. In a later analysis, generation probabilities were computed with a VDJ recombination model fitted to out-of-frame rearrangements, and the resulting probabilities were checked against IGoR. In a later analysis, TCR-TCR, TCR-HLA and TCR-CMV co-occurrence was scored with hypergeometric tests, and a repertoire-size bias correction was applied to TCR pairs. A later analysis estimated false discovery rates by permuting HLA or CMV assignments 20 times. In a later analysis, co-occurring TCRs were grouped using DBSCAN, and TCRdist sequence similarity was added for clustering within HLA-allele-positive subsets. Co-occurrence clustering excluded repertoires with fewer than 30,000 or more than 120,000 public chains, plus five with anomalous nucleotide sharing. TCRdb provides this immuneACCESS table in a form limited to in-frame rearrangements. Some clones are lacking; in checked studies, under half of them reflect an unresolved V gene, and why the rest are absent is not known. V and J calls plus clone size are reproduced from that table; the DNA served to infer D and trimming. The sample data list under 170,000 clones, and roughly 83% of these were observed just once. The top ten hold 3.5% to 4.5% of the sample.

As concerns this clone: The clone's antigen remains unknown. No base qualities exist here, and no much larger clone lies one base off it.

The cohort was made up of 500 to 850 healthy bone marrow donors. At the time of sampling, all cohort members were nominally healthy, though unrecorded immune exposures were likely present. Of the 550 to 750 cohort members, 250 to 300 had positive CMV serostatus and just over 350 had negative CMV serostatus, and CMV serostatus was not recorded for the donor. A peripheral blood sample was collected from each donor, and TCR beta sequencing was performed on peripheral blood mononuclear cells. Genomic DNA was extracted from the blood cell samples with the Qiagen DNeasy Blood Extraction Kit. The sequenced sample was PBMCs. The sequence was collected from a human donor in good health.

The DNA sequence is given as TGTGCCAGCAGTGCCAGGACTAGCGGGGGGAACAATGAGCAGTTCTTC. This encodes CASSARTSGGNNEQFF. Here the chain combines TRBV2 and TRBJ2-1, with TRBD2 matching 14 junction bases. The CDR3 runs 16 residues from the cysteine to the phenylalanine. Only the CDR3 region is kept as DNA, spanning 48 bases read in frame from base 1. The CDR1 and CDR2 encoded by the germline V gene are SNHLY and FYNNEI. V is trimmed back by 4 bases and J by 5 bases, and the junction contains 4 bases that no gene match accounts for.